This T cell receptor (beta chain) was obtained from a study of cytomegalovirus exposure and HLA in healthy donors. The length of the CDR3 is 14 residues. V was pared by 2 bases and J by 5 bases, with 13 bases between. CDR1 and CDR2 (germline): SGHTA, FQGNSA. This PCR relied on a set of 60 Vbeta primers and 13 Jbeta primers. Here immunoSEQ multiplex PCR was the method, and the copy in TCRdb shows in-frame clones only, minus some. The sample lists around 220,000 clones; about 83% were seen once. The TCR comes from a girl aged 5-17 years in good health and CMV-seronegative. The rearrangement joins TRBV7-2 to TRBJ2-7, with D perhaps matching TRBD1 (6 bases). Sequences were obtained from PBMCs. CDR3 nucleotides: TGTGCCAGCAGCTTAAGGGGACAACTCGACGAGCAGTACTTC. Its translation: CASSLRGQLDEQYF.